What follows is one TCR beta chain and its context. It has no known antigen specificity. The data were obtained in a study of CXCR3-negative and CXCR3-positive naive CD8 T cells (dated by TCRdb to the late 2010s). Regarding the study in general: In total, about 135 million TRB reads were obtained, or roughly 1.5 +/- 0.3 million reads per library. The diversity and physicochemical repertoire analyses included approximately ten donors pooled from two independent experiments. TRBV-TRBJ cluster analysis included naive subsets from about five donors and memory cells from 3 donors. Broad study findings and their caveats: Comparably high repertoire diversity was found in both naive subsets, whereas much lower repertoire diversity was found in memory CD8+ T cells. Surface CD5, linked to self-reactivity in mice, was comparable between naive subsets; TCR interaction strength was therefore also inferred from TRB CDR3 physicochemical properties. CXCR3 expression partially decreased after cryopreservation, so most assays used freshly isolated PBMCs. Similar TRBV-TRBJ usage was shown by naive CXCR3-negative and CXCR3-positive cells from the same donor, whereas distinct patterns were shown by memory cells. TRB CDR3s from CXCR3-positive naive cells showed higher hydrophobicity (lower Kidera factor 4), lower energy, and higher strength and volume indices than CXCR3-negative naive cells.

The CDR3, cysteine through phenylalanine, is 13 amino acids long. Only the protein is available. The germline V gene sets CDR1 to MDHEN and CDR2 to SYDVKM. Each CD8+ T cell subset was flow-sorted in triplicate, and 300,000 or so cells per subset were placed directly into RLT lysis buffer. To exclude memory contaminants, naive CD8+ T cells were stringently defined as CD45RO-CCR7+CD27+CD95-. Using standard density gradient centrifugation, peripheral blood mononuclear cells were isolated from buffy coats. A FACSAria III was used to flow-sort naive CXCR3-negative and CXCR3-positive CD8+ T cells. Total RNA was extracted from sorted cells with an RNeasy Mini Kit. The instrument given in TCRdb is NextSeq 550. The Human TCR Profiling Kit (MiLaboratory) was used to prepare UMI-labeled 5' RACE TRB cDNA libraries. The full amount of extracted RNA was used for cDNA synthesis, and the full amount of resulting cDNA was used for PCR amplification. Libraries were prepared in parallel using an identical number of PCR cycles. The authors processed their data as follows. With a minimum of two reads required per UMI, MIGEC and MiXCR pulled out about 54,000 +/- 9,700 unique UMI-labeled TRB cDNA molecules from each library. On average, each library contained 40,000 +/- 10,000 functional in-frame TRB CDR3 nucleotide clonotypes without stop codons. After downsampling to 5000 UMI-labeled TRB molecules per sample, diversity metrics such as normalized Shannon-Wiener and Chao1 were calculated in VDJtools. Clonotype-size-weighted physicochemical properties of the central five CDR3 residues (interaction energy, strength, volume and Kidera factor 4) were computed in VDJtools. TCRdb reprocessed the reads, so every CDR3 protein sequence counts as one entry and DNA is not shown. The V and J calls were not made by the authors but by TCRdb's processing. The data table for this sample lists 70,000 to 100,000 distinct CDR3 sequences. The top ten clones comprise about 1% of the sample.

The sample consisted of naive CXCR3- CD8+ T cells from blood. Sample cell subset or site, as interpreted from the label and publication: CD45RO-CCR7+CD27+CD95- naive CD8+ T cells lacking CXCR3 (TNR3-). This receptor was taken from a human donor in good health. Some clones in this sample may be carry-over from other donors' samples. The receptor chain draws on TRBV28 and TRBJ2-2. The encoded CDR3 is CASSPQNTGELFF.